The clone carrying this T cell receptor (beta chain) showed up just a few times. These data come from a study of T cells in Graves' hyperthyroidism and ophthalmopathy. The ends were cut back, 5 bases at V and 0 bases at J, with 10 bases in the middle. CDR1 and CDR2 (germline): MNHNS, SASEGT. CDR3 length: 14 amino acids. Template material for amplifying TCR beta CDR3 regions consisted of RNA transcripts. The TCR CDR3 first-round RT-PCR relied on the HTBI primer set. MiXCR was run by TCRdb on the multiplex PCR reads, yielding one entry per CDR3 protein. The sample shows a few hundred thousand distinct CDR3 sequences, 16% of them seen only once.

Sequenced: blood. This TCR derives from a woman aged 40 to 49 with Graves' ophthalmopathy. The rearrangement joins TRBV6-1 to TRBJ1-1; TRBD1 might be the D (5 bases). The CDR3 loop reads CASSFSGLNTEAFF. The CDR3 bases are TGTGCCAGCAGTTTTTCGGGGCTGAACACTGAAGCTTTCTTT.